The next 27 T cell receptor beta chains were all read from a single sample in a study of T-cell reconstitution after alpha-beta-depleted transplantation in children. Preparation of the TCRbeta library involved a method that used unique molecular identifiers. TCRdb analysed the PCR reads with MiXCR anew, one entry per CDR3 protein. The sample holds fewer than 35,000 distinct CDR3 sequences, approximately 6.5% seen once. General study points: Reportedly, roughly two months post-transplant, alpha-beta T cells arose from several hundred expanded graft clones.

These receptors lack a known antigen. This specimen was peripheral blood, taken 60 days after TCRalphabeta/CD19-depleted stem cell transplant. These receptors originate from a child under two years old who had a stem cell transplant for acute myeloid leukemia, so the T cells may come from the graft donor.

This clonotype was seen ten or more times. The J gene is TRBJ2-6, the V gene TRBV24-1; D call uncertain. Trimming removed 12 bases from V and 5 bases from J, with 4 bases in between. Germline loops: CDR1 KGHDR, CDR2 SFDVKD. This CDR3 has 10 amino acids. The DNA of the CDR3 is TGTGCCGGAAGGGCCAACGTCCTGACTTTC. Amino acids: CAGRANVLTF.

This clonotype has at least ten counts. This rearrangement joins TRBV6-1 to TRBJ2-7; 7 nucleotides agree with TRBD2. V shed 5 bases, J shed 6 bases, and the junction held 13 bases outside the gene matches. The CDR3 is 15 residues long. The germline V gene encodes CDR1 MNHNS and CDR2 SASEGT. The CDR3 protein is CASSPLAEARGEQYF. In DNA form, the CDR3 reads TGTGCCAGCAGTCCCCTAGCGGAGGCCCGTGGCGAGCAGTACTTC.

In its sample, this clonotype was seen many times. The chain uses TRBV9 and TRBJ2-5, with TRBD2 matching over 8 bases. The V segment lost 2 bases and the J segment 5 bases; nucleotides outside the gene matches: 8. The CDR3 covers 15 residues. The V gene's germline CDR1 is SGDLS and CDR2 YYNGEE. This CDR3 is CASSVEGGRWETQYF. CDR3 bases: TGTGCCAGCAGCGTTGAGGGCGGGAGGTGGGAGACCCAGTACTTC. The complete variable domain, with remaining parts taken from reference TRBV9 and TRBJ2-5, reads DSGVTQTPKHLITATGQRVTLRCSPRSGDLSVYWYQQSLDQGLQFLIQYYNGEERAKGNILERFSAQQFPDLHSELNLSSLELGDSALYFCASSVEGGRWETQYFGPGTRLLVL.

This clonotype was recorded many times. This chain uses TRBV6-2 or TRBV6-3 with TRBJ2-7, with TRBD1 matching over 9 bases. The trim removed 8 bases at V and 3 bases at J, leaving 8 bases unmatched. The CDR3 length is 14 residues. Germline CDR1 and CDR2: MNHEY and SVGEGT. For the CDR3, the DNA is TGTGCCAGCGGTCCCTACAGGGGGCGCTACGAGCAGTACTTC. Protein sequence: CASGPYRGRYEQYF.

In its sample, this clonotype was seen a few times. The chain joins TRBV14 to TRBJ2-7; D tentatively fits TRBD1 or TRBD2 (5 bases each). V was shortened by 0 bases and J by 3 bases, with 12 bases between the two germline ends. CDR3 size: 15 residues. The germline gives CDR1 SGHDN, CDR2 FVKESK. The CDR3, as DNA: TGTGCCAGCAGCCAAGATCGTGGGGGTTACTACGAGCAGTACTTC. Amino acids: CASSQDRGGYYEQYF.

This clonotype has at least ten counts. CDR3 DNA sequence: TGTGCCAGCATGCGGAGGAGATCTAGCACAGATACGCAGTATTTT. It codes for CASMRRRSSTDTQYF. J is TRBJ2-3 and V is TRBV28; a weak D match, TRBD2 (5 bases). V shed 7 bases and J shed 0 bases, with 14 bases lying between them. The germline V gene encodes CDR1 MDHEN and CDR2 SYDVKM. This CDR3 has 15 residues.

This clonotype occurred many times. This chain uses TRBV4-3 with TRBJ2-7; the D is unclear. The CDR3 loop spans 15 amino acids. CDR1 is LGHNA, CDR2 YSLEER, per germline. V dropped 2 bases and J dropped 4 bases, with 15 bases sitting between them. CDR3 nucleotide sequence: TGCGCCAGCAGCCAATCTCCCTCCGGATGGTACGAGCAGTACTTC. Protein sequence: CASSQSPSGWYEQYF.

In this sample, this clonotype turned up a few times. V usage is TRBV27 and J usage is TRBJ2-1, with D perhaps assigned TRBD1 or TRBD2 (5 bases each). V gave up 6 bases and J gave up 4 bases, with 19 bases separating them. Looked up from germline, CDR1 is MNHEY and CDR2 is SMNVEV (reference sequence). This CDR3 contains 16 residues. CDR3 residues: CASSYRGRLGYNEQFF. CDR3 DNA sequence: TGTGCCAGCAGCTACCGGGGCCGGTTGGGATACAATGAGCAGTTCTTC.

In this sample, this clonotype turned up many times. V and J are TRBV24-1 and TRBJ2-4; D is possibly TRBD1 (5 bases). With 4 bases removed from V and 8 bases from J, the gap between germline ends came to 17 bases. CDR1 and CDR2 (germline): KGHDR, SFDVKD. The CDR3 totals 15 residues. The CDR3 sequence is CATSENGQGRDIQYF. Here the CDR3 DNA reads TGTGCCACCAGTGAAAATGGGCAGGGTCGGGACATTCAGTACTTC.

CDR3 residues: CASSPRGGVLYEQYF. The DNA of the CDR3 is TGTGCCAGCTCACCCCGGGGAGGAGTCCTCTACGAGCAGTACTTC. J is TRBJ2-7 and V is TRBV18, with D tentatively TRBD2 (6 bases). This CDR3 comprises 15 residues. Trimming left V 3 bases short and J 3 bases short, with 15 bases between. The germline V gene encodes CDR1 KGHSH and CDR2 LQKENI.

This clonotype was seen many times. Here the CDR3 reads CASSLWGEGYTF. The CDR3 DNA is TGCGCCAGCAGCCTCTGGGGAGAGGGCTACACCTTC. The chain has TRBV5-1 and TRBJ1-2; no firm D call. V gave up 4 bases and J gave up 8 bases, with 12 bases separating them. CDR3 size: 12 residues. CDR1 is SGHRS, CDR2 YFSETQ, per germline.

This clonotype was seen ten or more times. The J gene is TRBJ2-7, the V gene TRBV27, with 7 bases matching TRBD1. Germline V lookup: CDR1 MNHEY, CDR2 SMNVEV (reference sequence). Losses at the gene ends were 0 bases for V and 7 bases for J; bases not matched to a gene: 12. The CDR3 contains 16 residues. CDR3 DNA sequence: TGTGCCAGCAGTTTATCCGTAGGGGACAGCCCTCTGGAGCAGTACTTC. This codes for CASSLSVGDSPLEQYF.

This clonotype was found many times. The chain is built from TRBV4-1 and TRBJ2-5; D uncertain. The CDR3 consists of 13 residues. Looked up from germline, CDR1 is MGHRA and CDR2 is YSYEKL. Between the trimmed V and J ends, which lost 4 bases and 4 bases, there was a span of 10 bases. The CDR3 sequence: CASSLLYGETQYF. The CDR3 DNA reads TGCGCCAGCAGCCTCCTCTATGGAGAGACCCAGTACTTC.

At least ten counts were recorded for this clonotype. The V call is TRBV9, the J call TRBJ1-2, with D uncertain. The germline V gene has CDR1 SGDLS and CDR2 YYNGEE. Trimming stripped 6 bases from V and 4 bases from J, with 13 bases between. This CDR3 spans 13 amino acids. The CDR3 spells CASNEGARYGYTF. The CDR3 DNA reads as TGTGCCAGCAACGAGGGAGCCCGCTATGGCTACACCTTC.

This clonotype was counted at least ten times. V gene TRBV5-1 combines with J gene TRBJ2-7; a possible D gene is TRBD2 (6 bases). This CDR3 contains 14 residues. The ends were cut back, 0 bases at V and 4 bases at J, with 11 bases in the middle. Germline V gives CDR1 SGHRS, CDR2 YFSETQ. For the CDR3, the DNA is TGCGCCAGCAGCTTGGAGGGACTGGCGTACGAGCAGTACTTC. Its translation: CASSLEGLAYEQYF.

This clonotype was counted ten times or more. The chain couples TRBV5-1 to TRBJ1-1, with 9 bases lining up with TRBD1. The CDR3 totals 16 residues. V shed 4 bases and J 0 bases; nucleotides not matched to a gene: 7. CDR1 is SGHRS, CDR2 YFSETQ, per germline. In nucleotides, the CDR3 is TGCGCCAGCAGCCCTGGACAGGGGCTAATGAACACTGAAGCTTTCTTT. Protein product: CASSPGQGLMNTEAFF.

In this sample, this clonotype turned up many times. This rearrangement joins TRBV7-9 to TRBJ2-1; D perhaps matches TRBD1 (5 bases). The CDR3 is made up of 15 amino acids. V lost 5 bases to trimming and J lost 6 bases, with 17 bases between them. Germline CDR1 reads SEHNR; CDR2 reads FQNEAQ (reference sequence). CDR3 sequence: CASSPTVDTGNEQFF. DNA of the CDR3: TGTGCCAGCAGCCCAACGGTAGACACAGGCAATGAGCAGTTCTTC.

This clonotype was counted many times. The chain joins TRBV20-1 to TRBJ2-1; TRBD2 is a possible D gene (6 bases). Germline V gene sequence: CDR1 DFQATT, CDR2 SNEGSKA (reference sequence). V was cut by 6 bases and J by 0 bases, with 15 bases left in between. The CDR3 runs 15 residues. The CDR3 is CSALLATGSYNEQFF. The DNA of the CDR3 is TGCAGTGCCCTACTAGCCACAGGCTCCTACAATGAGCAGTTCTTC.

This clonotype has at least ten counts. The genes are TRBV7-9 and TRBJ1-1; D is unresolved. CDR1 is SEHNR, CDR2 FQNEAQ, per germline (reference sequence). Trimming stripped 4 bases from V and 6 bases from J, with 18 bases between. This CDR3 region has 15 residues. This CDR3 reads CASSYWPTLSSEAFF. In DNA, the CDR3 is TGTGCCAGCAGCTACTGGCCCACCCTGAGCTCTGAAGCTTTCTTT.

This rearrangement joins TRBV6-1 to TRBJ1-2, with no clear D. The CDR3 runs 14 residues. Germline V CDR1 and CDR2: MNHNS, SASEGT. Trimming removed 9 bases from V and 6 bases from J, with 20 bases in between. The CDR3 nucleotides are TGTGCCAGTCCCAACCTCTGGGAGGAGCATGGCTACACCTTC. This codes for CASPNLWEEHGYTF.

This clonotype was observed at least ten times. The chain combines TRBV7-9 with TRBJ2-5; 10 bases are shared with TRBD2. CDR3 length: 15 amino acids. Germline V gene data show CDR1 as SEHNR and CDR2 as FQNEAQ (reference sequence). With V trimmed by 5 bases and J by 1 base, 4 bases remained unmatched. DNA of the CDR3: TGTGCCAGCAGCGTTAGCGGGAGGTTCCAAGAGACCCAGTACTTC. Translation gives CASSVSGRFQETQYF.

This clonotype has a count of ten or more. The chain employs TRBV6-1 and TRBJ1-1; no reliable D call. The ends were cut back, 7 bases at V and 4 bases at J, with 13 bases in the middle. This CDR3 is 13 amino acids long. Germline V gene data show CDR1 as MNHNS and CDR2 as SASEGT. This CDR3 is CASIYLGSTEAFF. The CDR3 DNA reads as TGTGCCAGCATATATCTGGGGAGCACTGAAGCTTTCTTT.

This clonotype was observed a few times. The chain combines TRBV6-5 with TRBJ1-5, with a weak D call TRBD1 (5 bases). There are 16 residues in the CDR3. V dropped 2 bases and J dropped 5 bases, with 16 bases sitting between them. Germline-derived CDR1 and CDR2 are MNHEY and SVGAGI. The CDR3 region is CASSYLDSPRDQPQHF. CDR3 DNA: TGTGCCAGCAGTTACCTTGACAGTCCTCGAGATCAGCCCCAGCATTTT.

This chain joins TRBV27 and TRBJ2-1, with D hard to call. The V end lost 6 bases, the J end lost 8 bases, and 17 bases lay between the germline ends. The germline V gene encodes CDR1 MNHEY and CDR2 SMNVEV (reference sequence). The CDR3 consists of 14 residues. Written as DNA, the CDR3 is TGTGCCAGCAGGCTCTCTGGGCGCCGCCATGAGCAGTTCTTC. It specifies CASRLSGRRHEQFF.

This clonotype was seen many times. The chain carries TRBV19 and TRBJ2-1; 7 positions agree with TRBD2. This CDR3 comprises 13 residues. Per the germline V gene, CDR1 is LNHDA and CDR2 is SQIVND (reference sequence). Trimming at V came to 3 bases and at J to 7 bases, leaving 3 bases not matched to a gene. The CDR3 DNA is TGTGCCAGTAGTATCGGGGGGTTAAATGAGCAGTTCTTC. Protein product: CASSIGGLNEQFF.

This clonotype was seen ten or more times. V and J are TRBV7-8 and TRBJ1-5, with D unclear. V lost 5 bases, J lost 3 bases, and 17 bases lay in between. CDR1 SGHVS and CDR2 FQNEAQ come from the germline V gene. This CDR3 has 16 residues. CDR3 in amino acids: CASSPLSAGYNQPQHF. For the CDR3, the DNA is TGTGCCAGCAGCCCCCTCAGTGCGGGTTACAATCAGCCCCAGCATTTT.

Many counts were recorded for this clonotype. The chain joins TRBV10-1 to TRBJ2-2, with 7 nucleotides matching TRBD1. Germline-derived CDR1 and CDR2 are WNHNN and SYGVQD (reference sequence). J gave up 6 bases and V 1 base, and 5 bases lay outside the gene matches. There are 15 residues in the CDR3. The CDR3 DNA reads TGCGCCAGCAGTGAGTACGACAGGGACGCCGGGGAGCTGTTTTTT. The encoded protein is CASSEYDRDAGELFF.